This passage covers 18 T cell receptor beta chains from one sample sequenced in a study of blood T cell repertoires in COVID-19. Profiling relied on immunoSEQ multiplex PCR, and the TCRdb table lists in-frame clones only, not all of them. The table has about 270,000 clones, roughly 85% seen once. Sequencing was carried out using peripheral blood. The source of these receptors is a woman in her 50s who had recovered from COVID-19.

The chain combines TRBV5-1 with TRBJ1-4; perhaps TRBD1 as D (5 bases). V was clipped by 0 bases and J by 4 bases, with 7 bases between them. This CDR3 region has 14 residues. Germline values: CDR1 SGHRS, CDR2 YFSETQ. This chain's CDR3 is CASSLDRSNEKLFF. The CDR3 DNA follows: TGCGCCAGCAGCTTGGACAGGAGTAATGAAAAACTGTTTTTT.

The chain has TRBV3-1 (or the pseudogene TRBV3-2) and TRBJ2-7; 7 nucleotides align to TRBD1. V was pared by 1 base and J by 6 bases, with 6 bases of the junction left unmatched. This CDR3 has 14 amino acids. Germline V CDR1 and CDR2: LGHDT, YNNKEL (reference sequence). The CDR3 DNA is TGTGCCAGCAGCCAAGGGGTAGGGGGCGCCGAGCAGTACTTC. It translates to CASSQGVGGAEQYF.

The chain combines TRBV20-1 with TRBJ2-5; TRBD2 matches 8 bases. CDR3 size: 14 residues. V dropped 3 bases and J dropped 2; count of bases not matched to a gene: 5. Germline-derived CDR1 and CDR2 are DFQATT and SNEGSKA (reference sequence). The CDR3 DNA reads TGCAGTGCTAGTAGCGGGACTGCTCAAGAGACCCAGTACTTC. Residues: CSASSGTAQETQYF.

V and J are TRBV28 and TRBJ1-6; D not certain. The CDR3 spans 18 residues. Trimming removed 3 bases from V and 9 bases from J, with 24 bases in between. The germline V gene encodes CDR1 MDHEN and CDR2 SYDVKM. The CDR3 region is CASSFSSGVLGGRSPLHF. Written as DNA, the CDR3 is TGTGCCAGCAGTTTTTCTAGCGGCGTGCTGGGTGGGCGTTCACCCCTCCACTTT. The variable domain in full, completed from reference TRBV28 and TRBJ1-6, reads DVKVTQSSRYLVKRTGEKVFLECVQDMDHENMFWYRQDPGLGLRLIYFSYDVKMKEKGDIPEGYSVSREKKERFSLILESASTNQTSMYLCASSFSSGVLGGRSPLHFGNGTRLTVT.

CDR3 loop: CASSLTPGGNQPQHF. CDR3 nucleotide sequence: TGCGCCAGCAGCTTGACCCCAGGGGGCAATCAGCCCCAGCATTTT. The chain joins TRBV5-1 to TRBJ1-5; possible D gene TRBD1, 6 bases. The V gene's germline CDR1 is SGHRS and CDR2 YFSETQ. CDR3 size: 15 residues. The ends were cut back, 1 base at V and 2 bases at J, with 10 bases in the middle.

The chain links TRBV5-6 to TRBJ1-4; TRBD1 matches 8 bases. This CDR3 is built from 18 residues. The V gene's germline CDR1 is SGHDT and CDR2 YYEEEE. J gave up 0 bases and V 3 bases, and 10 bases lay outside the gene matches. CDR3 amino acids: CASSWTPGQATTNEKLFF. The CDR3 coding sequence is TGTGCCAGCAGCTGGACGCCGGGACAGGCGACAACTAATGAAAAACTGTTTTTT.

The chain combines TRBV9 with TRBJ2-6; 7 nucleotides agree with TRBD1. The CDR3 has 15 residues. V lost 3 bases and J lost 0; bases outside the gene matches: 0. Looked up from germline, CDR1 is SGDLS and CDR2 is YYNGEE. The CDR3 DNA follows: TGTGCCAGCAGCGACAGGGGCTCTGGGGCCAACGTCCTGACTTTC. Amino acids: CASSDRGSGANVLTF.

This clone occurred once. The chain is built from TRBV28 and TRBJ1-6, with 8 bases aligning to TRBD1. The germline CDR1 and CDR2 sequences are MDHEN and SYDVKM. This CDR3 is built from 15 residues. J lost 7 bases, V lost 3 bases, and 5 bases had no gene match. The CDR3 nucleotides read TGTGCCAGCAGTTTCCACAGGACAGGGAATTCACCCCTCCACTTT. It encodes CASSFHRTGNSPLHF. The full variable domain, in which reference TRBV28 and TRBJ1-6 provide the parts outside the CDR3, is DVKVTQSSRYLVKRTGEKVFLECVQDMDHENMFWYRQDPGLGLRLIYFSYDVKMKEKGDIPEGYSVSREKKERFSLILESASTNQTSMYLCASSFHRTGNSPLHFGNGTRLTVT.

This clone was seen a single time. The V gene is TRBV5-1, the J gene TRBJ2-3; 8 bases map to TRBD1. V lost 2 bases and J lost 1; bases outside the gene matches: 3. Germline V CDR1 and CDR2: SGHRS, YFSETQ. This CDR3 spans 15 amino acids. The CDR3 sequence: CASSFEDRGTDTQYF. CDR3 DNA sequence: TGCGCCAGCAGCTTTGAGGACAGGGGCACAGATACGCAGTATTTT.

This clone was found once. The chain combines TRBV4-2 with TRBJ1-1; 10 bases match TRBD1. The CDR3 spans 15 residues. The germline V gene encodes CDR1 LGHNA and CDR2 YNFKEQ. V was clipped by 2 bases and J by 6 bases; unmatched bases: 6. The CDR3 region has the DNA TGTGCCAGCAGCCAAAAGGGTGGACAGGGGGCTGAAGCTTTCTTT. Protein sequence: CASSQKGGQGAEAFF.

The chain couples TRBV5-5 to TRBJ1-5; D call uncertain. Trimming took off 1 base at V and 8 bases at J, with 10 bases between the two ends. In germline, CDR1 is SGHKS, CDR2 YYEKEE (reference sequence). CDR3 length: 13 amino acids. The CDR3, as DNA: TGTGCCAGCAGCTTGAGAGGATTGGAGCCCCAGCATTTT. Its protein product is CASSLRGLEPQHF.

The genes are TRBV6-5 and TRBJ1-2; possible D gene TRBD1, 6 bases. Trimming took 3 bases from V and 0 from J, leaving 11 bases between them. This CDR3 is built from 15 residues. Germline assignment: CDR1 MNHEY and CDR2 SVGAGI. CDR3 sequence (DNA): TGTGCCAGCAGTTATACCGGGACAACTAACTATGGCTACACCTTC. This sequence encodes CASSYTGTTNYGYTF.

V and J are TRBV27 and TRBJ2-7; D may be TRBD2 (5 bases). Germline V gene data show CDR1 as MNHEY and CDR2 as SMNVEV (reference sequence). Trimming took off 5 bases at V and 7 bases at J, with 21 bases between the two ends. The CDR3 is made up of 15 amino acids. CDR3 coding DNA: TGTGCCAGCAGTGATGTTGGTGCTGGGAGCCGGGAGCAGTACTTC. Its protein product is CASSDVGAGSREQYF.

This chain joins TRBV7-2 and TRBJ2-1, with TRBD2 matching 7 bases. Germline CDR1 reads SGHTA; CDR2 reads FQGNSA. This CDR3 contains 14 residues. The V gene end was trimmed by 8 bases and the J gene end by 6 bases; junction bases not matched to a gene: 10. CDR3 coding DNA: TGTGCCAGCTCACCCAGCGGGGCTGCCAATGAGCAGTTCTTC. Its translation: CASSPSGAANEQFF.

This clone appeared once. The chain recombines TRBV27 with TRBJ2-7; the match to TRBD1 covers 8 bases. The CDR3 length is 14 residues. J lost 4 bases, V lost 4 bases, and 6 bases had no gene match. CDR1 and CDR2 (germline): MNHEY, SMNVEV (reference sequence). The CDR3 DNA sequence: TGTGCCAGCAGTTCACGACAGGGGAGTTACGAGCAGTACTTC. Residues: CASSSRQGSYEQYF.

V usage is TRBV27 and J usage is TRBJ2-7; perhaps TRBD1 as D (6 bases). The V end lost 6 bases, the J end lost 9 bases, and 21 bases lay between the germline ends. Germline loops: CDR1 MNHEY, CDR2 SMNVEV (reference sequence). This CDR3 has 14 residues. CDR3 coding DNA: TGTGCCAGCAGGGAGACAGGAAGCCGCTTTGGGCAGTACTTC. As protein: CASRETGSRFGQYF.

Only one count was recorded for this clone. CDR3 DNA: TGTGCCAGCAGCCTGGGGGCATATGGAAACACCATATATTTT. This codes for CASSLGAYGNTIYF. The rearrangement joins TRBV2 to TRBJ1-3; D might be TRBD1 (6 bases). The CDR3 runs 14 residues. The V gene lost 6 bases and the J gene lost 3 bases, with 12 bases spanning the gap. Germline CDR1 and CDR2: SNHLY and FYNNEI.

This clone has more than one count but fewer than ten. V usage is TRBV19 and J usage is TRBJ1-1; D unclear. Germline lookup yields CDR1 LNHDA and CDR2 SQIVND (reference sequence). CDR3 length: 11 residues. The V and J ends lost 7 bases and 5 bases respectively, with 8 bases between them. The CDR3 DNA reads TGTGCCAGTAATGAGGGAACTGAAGCTTTCTTT. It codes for CASNEGTEAFF.